This T cell receptor (beta chain) appears in the sequencing data of a study of shared clonotypes between healthy human individuals. The germline CDR1 and CDR2 sequences are MNHEY and SMNVEV (reference sequence). This CDR3 is 13 amino acids long. V lost 4 bases and J lost 7, with 13 bases in between. As regards this clone: Antigen unknown. It differs at one base from a far larger clone, so likely a read error.

Broader study findings: An anticipated effect of sequencing depth on clonotype sharing among donors was recognized.

For unsorted PBMC, around 300 ng DNA per replicate equaled some 32,000 T cell genomes. Profiling relied on immunoSEQ multiplex PCR, and the TCRdb table lists in-frame clones only, not all of them. The sample consists of approximately 470,000 clones, almost 80% of them appearing once. Genomic DNA of unsorted samples came from around 84 million PBMCs. The clonotype comes from a woman in her thirties or forties in good health. Some clones in this sample may be carry-over from other donors' samples. The sequenced material came from PBMCs. J is TRBJ1-2 and V is TRBV27; D perhaps matches TRBD1 (6 bases). The CDR3 here is CASSSYRELGYTF. For the CDR3, the DNA is TGTGCCAGCAGTTCTTACAGGGAACTTGGCTACACCTTC.